This entry describes one TCR beta chain. Antigen: not known. As handled by the study authors: Filtering was not the same, since immunoSEQ gave junction-only sequences without quality scores. TCRdb keeps only in-frame clones here, not all; method: immunoSEQ multiplex PCR. V and J calls plus clone size are reproduced from that table; the DNA served to infer D and trimming. The sample lists 600,000 to 750,000 clones; about 78% were seen once. The data were taken from a study of shared clonotypes between healthy human individuals. General study findings and limits: Naive CD4 clonotypes overlapped across a few donors at roughly 5%. Investigators collected only blood, and repertoires in tissues likely differ.

This TCR was recovered from a woman in her 30s in good health. Sequencing was carried out using memory CD4+ T cells sorted from blood. Subset defined: CD45RA-negative fraction.

As DNA, the CDR3 is TGTGCCAGCAGCCTGGGGGGGATCACAGATACGCAGTATTTT. Translated, it gives CASSLGGITDTQYF. This chain links TRBV5-4 with TRBJ2-3, with 7 nucleotides matching TRBD2. This CDR3 region has 14 residues. Trimming at V came to 4 bases and at J to 2 bases, leaving 4 bases not matched to a gene. Germline-derived CDR1 and CDR2 are SGHNT and YYREEE (reference sequence).